Below, 26 T cell receptor beta chains from the same sample are listed, as sequenced in a study of cytotoxic CD8 clonotypes in ibrutinib-treated CLL. Only in-frame clones appear in the TCRdb table, and some are missing; sequencing was by immunoSEQ multiplex PCR. The repertoire includes hundreds of thousands of clones, about 75% of them detected once, and about 6% sits in the top ten. This sample comprised PBMCs, obtained after 12 months of ibrutinib treatment. These receptors were obtained from a human donor with chronic lymphocytic leukemia.

The CDR3: CASSGAGVGTDTQYF. The CDR3, as DNA: TGTGCCAGCAGCGGCGCGGGTGTGGGAACAGATACGCAGTATTTT. The chain couples TRBV5-5 to TRBJ2-3; D perhaps matches TRBD2 (5 bases). V was clipped by 4 bases and J by 3 bases, with 15 bases between them. CDR3 size: 15 residues. CDR1 is SGHKS and CDR2 is YYEKEE in the germline V gene (reference sequence).

This clone was detected only once. CDR3 DNA sequence: TGTGCCAGCCCCCCTAATCCGGGACAGAGACATGGCTACACCTTC. Translated, it gives CASPPNPGQRHGYTF. The chain recombines TRBV2 with TRBJ1-2, with TRBD1 matching over 7 bases. The CDR3 runs 15 residues. Unmatched junction bases numbered 15, after V lost 8 bases and J lost 6 bases. Germline V gene sequence: CDR1 SNHLY, CDR2 FYNNEI.

At least ten counts were recorded for this clone. This rearrangement joins TRBV28 to TRBJ2-7, with no clear D. CDR3 length equals 14 residues. CDR1 is MDHEN and CDR2 is SYDVKM in the germline V gene. V dropped 3 bases and J dropped 4 bases, with 13 bases sitting between them. In nucleotides, the CDR3 is TGTGCCAGCAGTTTCGTGGGTGAAGAGTACGAGCAGTACTTC. Amino acid sequence: CASSFVGEEYEQYF.

This clone was counted a few times. The rearrangement joins TRBV6-1 to TRBJ1-1; D might be TRBD1 (6 bases). V gave up 4 bases and J gave up 2 bases, with 14 bases separating them. Per the germline V gene, CDR1 is MNHNS and CDR2 is SASEGT. This CDR3 is built from 15 residues. Here the CDR3 DNA reads TGTGCCAGCAGTGCTGGACAGTCTAAAAACACTGAAGCTTTCTTT. Translated: CASSAGQSKNTEAFF.

The genes are TRBV30 and TRBJ2-7, with 7 nucleotides matching TRBD1. Germline CDR1 and CDR2: GTSNPN and SVGIG (reference sequence). The CDR3 extends over 12 amino acids. The V segment lost 4 bases and the J segment 2 bases; nucleotides outside the gene matches: 2. CDR3 coding DNA: TGTGCCTGGACCCAGGGGGCCTACGAGCAGTACTTC. This gives the protein CAWTQGAYEQYF.

The chain joins TRBV6-5 to TRBJ2-7, with D perhaps TRBD2 (6 bases). The CDR3 contains 15 residues. With 6 bases removed from V and 1 base from J, the gap between germline ends came to 16 bases. CDR1 and CDR2 (germline): MNHEY, SVGAGI. The CDR3, as DNA: TGTGCCAGCAGCCAGAGGGGAGGTTTTTCCTACGAGCAGTACTTC. Its translation: CASSQRGGFSYEQYF.

The chain has TRBV5-6 and TRBJ1-6; TRBD1 is a possible D gene (5 bases). CDR3 length: 17 amino acids. V was trimmed by 3 bases and J by 6 bases, leaving 19 bases between them. Germline assignment: CDR1 SGHDT and CDR2 YYEEEE. The DNA of the CDR3 is TGTGCCAGCAGCTCAACCAGGGCCGCCGGGGGTAATTCACCCCTCCACTTT. Its translation: CASSSTRAAGGNSPLHF.

The J gene is TRBJ2-5, the V gene TRBV7-2, with D unclear. CDR1 SGHTA and CDR2 FQGNSA come from the germline V gene. V dropped 3 bases and J dropped 2 bases, with 7 bases sitting between them. CDR3 length equals 13 residues. The CDR3 region is CASSLGRQETQYF. As DNA, the CDR3 is TGTGCCAGCAGCTTGGGAAGGCAAGAGACCCAGTACTTC.

The chain uses TRBV15 and TRBJ2-6; D gene ambiguous. V was clipped by 1 base and J by 8 bases, with 21 bases between them. There are 18 residues in the CDR3. Germline loops: CDR1 LNHNV, CDR2 YYDKDF (reference sequence). In DNA, the CDR3 is TGTGCCACCAGCAGAGTAAGGTTAGGGCCTCTTCCGTCCAACGTCCTGACTTTC. Amino acids: CATSRVRLGPLPSNVLTF.

The V call is TRBV7-6, the J call TRBJ2-2; weak D call: TRBD2 (6 bases). CDR3 length equals 15 residues. Germline V lookup: CDR1 SGHVS, CDR2 FNYEAQ. V dropped 5 bases and J dropped 4 bases, with 14 bases sitting between them. In nucleotides, the CDR3 is TGTGCCAGCAGCCGTCTGGCGGGAACCACCGGGGAGCTGTTTTTT. Its translation: CASSRLAGTTGELFF.

This clone was observed a few times. The V call is TRBV5-1, the J call TRBJ1-6; the match to TRBD1 covers 11 bases. Germline CDR1 SGHRS, CDR2 YFSETQ. V dropped 9 bases and J dropped 8; count of bases not matched to a gene: 10. This CDR3 region has 15 residues. The CDR3, as DNA: TGCGCCACCTCGCCGGGACAGGGGGGGTATTCACCCCTCCACTTT. Its protein is CATSPGQGGYSPLHF.

The chain carries TRBV30 and TRBJ1-2, with D tentatively TRBD1 (5 bases). V lost 0 bases to trimming and J lost 8 bases, with 19 bases between them. The CDR3 extends over 15 amino acids. The germline gives CDR1 GTSNPN, CDR2 SVGIG (reference sequence). The CDR3 protein is CAWSVSDGTSWGYTF. CDR3 in DNA: TGTGCCTGGAGTGTTTCGGACGGGACCTCTTGGGGCTACACCTTC. Drawing the rest from reference TRBV30 and TRBJ1-2, the complete variable domain is SQTIHQWPATLVQPVGSPLSLECTVEGTSNPNLYWYRQAAGRGLQLLFYSVGIGQISSEVPQNLSASRPQDRQFILSSKKLLLSDSGFYLCAWSVSDGTSWGYTFGSGTRLTVV.

The chain recombines TRBV6-5 with TRBJ1-5, with D hard to call. The CDR3 length is 15 residues. Germline assignment: CDR1 MNHEY and CDR2 SVGAGI. Between the trimmed V and J ends, which lost 0 bases and 5 bases, there was a span of 11 bases. CDR3 sequence: CASSYSSGLYQPQHF. CDR3 bases: TGTGCCAGCAGTTACTCTAGCGGACTCTATCAGCCCCAGCATTTT.

The gene calls are TRBV6-1 and TRBJ1-1, with D possibly being TRBD1 (5 bases). The CDR3 loop spans 15 amino acids. CDR1 and CDR2 (germline): MNHNS, SASEGT. Trimming took off 5 bases at V and 1 base at J, with 14 bases between the two ends. CDR3 DNA: TGTGCCAGCAGTACAATGACAGCTTCGAACACTGAAGCTTTCTTT. This codes for CASSTMTASNTEAFF.

The V and J genes are TRBV7-2 and TRBJ2-7; maybe TRBD2 (5 bases). CDR3 length equals 14 residues. The germline gives CDR1 SGHTA, CDR2 FQGNSA. V shed 5 bases and J shed 0 bases, with 11 bases lying between them. The CDR3 region has the DNA TGTGCCAGCAGCCCCCGGGGTTCCTCCTACGAGCAGTACTTC. Translated: CASSPRGSSYEQYF.

The V gene is TRBV11-2, the J gene TRBJ2-3, with TRBD1 matching over 7 bases. Germline-derived CDR1 and CDR2 are SGHAT and FQNNGV. With V trimmed by 4 bases and J by 4 bases, 8 bases remained unmatched. This CDR3 has 15 amino acids. The CDR3 nucleotides are TGTGCCAGCAGCTACAGGGGCACCACTTCAGATACGCAGTATTTT. Its protein product is CASSYRGTTSDTQYF.

This chain connects TRBV4-2 to TRBJ1-1; 7 bases line up with TRBD1. This CDR3 has 17 residues. Unmatched junction bases numbered 16, after V lost 3 bases and J lost 6 bases. Germline loops: CDR1 LGHNA, CDR2 YNFKEQ. CDR3 residues: CASSHVATGSMNAEAFF. In nucleotides, the CDR3 is TGTGCCAGCAGCCATGTTGCGACAGGGAGTATGAATGCTGAAGCTTTCTTT.

V is TRBV30 and J is TRBJ2-7; D is uncertain. The germline V and J ends were trimmed by 2 bases and 6 bases, with 20 bases remaining between them. Per the germline V gene, CDR1 is GTSNPN and CDR2 is SVGIG (reference sequence). The CDR3 spans 15 residues. CDR3 sequence: CAWSFDAGVRSEQYF. CDR3 nucleotide sequence: TGTGCCTGGAGTTTCGACGCCGGCGTTCGGTCCGAGCAGTACTTC.

The V and J genes are TRBV5-6 and TRBJ1-4; weak D call: TRBD1 (5 bases). The CDR3 has 15 amino acids. V was clipped by 3 bases and J by 4 bases, with 13 bases between them. The V gene's germline CDR1 is SGHDT and CDR2 YYEEEE. CDR3 nucleotides: TGTGCCAGCAGCTGGGGACGAGTTAGTAATGAAAAACTGTTTTTT. It encodes CASSWGRVSNEKLFF.

This chain links TRBV5-1 with TRBJ2-3; TRBD2 matches 7 bases. CDR1 is SGHRS, CDR2 YFSETQ, per germline. The ends lost 2 bases at V and 2 bases at J; junction bases unmatched: 2. CDR3 length: 14 amino acids. CDR3 nucleotide sequence: TGCGCCAGCAGCTTAGGGACTACCACAGATACGCAGTATTTT. It yields the protein CASSLGTTTDTQYF.

This clone was picked up a small number of times. The identical CDR3 is also encoded by other nucleotide sequences in the sample. The CDR3 reads CASSLYNSYEQYF. CDR3 nucleotide sequence: TGTGCCAGCAGCTTATACAACTCCTACGAGCAGTACTTC. The chain recombines TRBV7-3 with TRBJ2-7, with D unresolved. The CDR3 consists of 13 residues. Germline assignment: CDR1 SGHTA and CDR2 FQGTGA. V lost 2 bases, J lost 0 bases, and 5 bases lay in between.

The chain links TRBV4-1 to TRBJ2-3; 10 bases fit TRBD2. J was trimmed by 4 bases and V by 4 bases; bases with no gene match: 8. CDR3 length: 16 residues. The germline CDR1 and CDR2 sequences are MGHRA and YSYEKL. CDR3 nucleotide sequence: TGCGCCAGCAGCCCGACCCTAGCGGGAGCCGCAGATACGCAGTATTTT. Translating gives CASSPTLAGAADTQYF.

The CDR3 here is CASSISVFSSYEQYF. The CDR3 nucleotides are TGTGCCAGTAGTATTTCTGTTTTCAGCTCCTACGAGCAGTACTTC. The chain couples TRBV19 to TRBJ2-7; D ambiguous. Trimming pared 3 bases from V and 0 bases from J, leaving 12 bases between. Per the germline V gene, CDR1 is LNHDA and CDR2 is SQIVND (reference sequence). This CDR3 contains 15 residues. The variable domain in full, completed from reference TRBV19 and TRBJ2-7, reads DGGITQSPKYLFRKEGQNVTLSCEQNLNHDAMYWYRQDPGQGLRLIYYSQIVNDFQKGDIAEGYSVSREKKESFPLTVTSAQKNPTAFYLCASSISVFSSYEQYFGPGTRLTVT.

This clone was observed a handful of times. The chain has TRBV5-1 and TRBJ2-3; D gene unclear. Germline-derived CDR1 and CDR2 are SGHRS and YFSETQ. Trimming took 6 bases from V and 0 from J, leaving 11 bases between them. CDR3 length: 14 amino acids. The CDR3: CASTPGSSTDTQYF. For the CDR3, the DNA is TGCGCCAGCACACCAGGCTCTAGCACAGATACGCAGTATTTT.

The chain couples TRBV27 to TRBJ2-7, with D perhaps matching TRBD1 (5 bases). The CDR3 has 16 amino acids. Germline loops: CDR1 MNHEY, CDR2 SMNVEV (reference sequence). V lost 4 bases and J 5 bases, leaving 21 bases between the germline ends. CDR3 sequence reads: CASSSSSGRAKNEQYF. Here the CDR3 DNA reads TGTGCCAGCAGTTCGTCCTCGGGCAGGGCGAAGAACGAGCAGTACTTC.

V usage is TRBV5-1 and J usage is TRBJ1-4; D unclear. V was pared by 4 bases and J by 2 bases, with 9 bases between. Germline assignment: CDR1 SGHRS and CDR2 YFSETQ. The CDR3 spans 14 residues. For the CDR3, the DNA is TGCGCCAGCAGCCCGGGGTTGACTAATGAAAAACTGTTTTTT. Encoded protein: CASSPGLTNEKLFF.